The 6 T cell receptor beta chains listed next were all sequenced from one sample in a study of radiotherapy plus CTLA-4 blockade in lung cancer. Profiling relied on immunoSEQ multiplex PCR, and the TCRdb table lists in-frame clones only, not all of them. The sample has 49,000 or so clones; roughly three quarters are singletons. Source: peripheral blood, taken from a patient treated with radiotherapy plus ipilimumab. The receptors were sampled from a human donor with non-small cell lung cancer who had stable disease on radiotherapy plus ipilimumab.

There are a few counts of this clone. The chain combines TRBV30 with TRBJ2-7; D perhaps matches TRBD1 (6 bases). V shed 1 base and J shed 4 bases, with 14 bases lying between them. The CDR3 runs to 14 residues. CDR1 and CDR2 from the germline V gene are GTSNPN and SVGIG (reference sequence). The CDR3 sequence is CAWSDGQSQYEQYF. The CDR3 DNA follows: TGTGCCTGGAGTGACGGACAGTCCCAATACGAGCAGTACTTC. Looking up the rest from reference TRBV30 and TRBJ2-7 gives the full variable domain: SQTIHQWPATLVQPVGSPLSLECTVEGTSNPNLYWYRQAAGRGLQLLFYSVGIGQISSEVPQNLSASRPQDRQFILSSKKLLLSDSGFYLCAWSDGQSQYEQYFGPGTRLTVT.

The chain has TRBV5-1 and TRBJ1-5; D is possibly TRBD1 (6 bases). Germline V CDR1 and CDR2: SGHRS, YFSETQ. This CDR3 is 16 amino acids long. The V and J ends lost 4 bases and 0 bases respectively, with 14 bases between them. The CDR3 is CASSPGDTYSNQPQHF. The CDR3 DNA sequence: TGCGCCAGCAGCCCCGGGGACACTTATAGCAATCAGCCCCAGCATTTT.

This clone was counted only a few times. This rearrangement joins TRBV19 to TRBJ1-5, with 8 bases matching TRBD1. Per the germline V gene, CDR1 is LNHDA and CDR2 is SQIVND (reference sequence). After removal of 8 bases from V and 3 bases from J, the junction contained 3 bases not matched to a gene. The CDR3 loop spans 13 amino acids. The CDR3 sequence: CASRDRFNQPQHF. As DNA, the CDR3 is TGTGCCAGTCGGGACAGGTTCAATCAGCCCCAGCATTTT. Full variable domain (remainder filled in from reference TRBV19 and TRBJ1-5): DGGITQSPKYLFRKEGQNVTLSCEQNLNHDAMYWYRQDPGQGLRLIYYSQIVNDFQKGDIAEGYSVSREKKESFPLTVTSAQKNPTAFYLCASRDRFNQPQHFGDGTRLSIL.

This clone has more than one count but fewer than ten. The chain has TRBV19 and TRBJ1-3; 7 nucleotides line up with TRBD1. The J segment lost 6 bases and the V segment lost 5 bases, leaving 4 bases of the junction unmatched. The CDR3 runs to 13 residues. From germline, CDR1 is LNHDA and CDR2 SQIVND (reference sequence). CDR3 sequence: CASSGQEQNTIYF. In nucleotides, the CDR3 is TGTGCCAGTAGTGGACAGGAGCAAAACACCATATATTTT. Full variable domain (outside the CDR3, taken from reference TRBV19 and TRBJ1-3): DGGITQSPKYLFRKEGQNVTLSCEQNLNHDAMYWYRQDPGQGLRLIYYSQIVNDFQKGDIAEGYSVSREKKESFPLTVTSAQKNPTAFYLCASSGQEQNTIYFGEGSWLTVV.

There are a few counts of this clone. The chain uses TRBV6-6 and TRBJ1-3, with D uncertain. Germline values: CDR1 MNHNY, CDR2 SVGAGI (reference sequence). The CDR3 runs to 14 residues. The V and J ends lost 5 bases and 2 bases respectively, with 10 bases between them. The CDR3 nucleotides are TGTGCCAGCAGTCCGGGTGGAACTGGAAACACCATATATTTT. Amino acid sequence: CASSPGGTGNTIYF.

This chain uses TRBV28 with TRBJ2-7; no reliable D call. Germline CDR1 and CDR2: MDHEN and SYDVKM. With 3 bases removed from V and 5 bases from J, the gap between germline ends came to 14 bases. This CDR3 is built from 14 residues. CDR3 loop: CASSLRRGDDEQYV. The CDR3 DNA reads TGTGCCAGCAGTTTGAGGAGAGGAGACGACGAGCAGTACGTC.